This TCR beta chain appears in the sequencing data of a study of metastatic and nonmetastatic thyroid tumors. The overall study: The study looked at repertoires side by side in blood and in tumor or nodule tissue from malignant and benign thyroid patients.

The CDR3 has 11 residues. Germline CDR1 reads KGHSY; CDR2 reads FQNENV. V was pared by 3 bases and J by 1 base, with 0 bases between. This clone was counted ten times or more. The antigen remains undetermined. Original processing notes: A papillary thyroid cancer distant-metastasis classifier was built from CDR3 differences across clinicopathological groups. TCRdb re-called the PCR reads through MiXCR. The V and J calls and clone size are TCRdb's, not the authors'. The profile covers some 34,000 clones, with less than 25% appearing a single time and around 16% taken by the ten largest. The study's findings and limits: Across blood and tumor, TCR beta diversity in malignant thyroid tumors was reportedly significantly higher than in benign nodules.

No treatment had been given to any patient before thyroid surgery. What was sequenced was blood. The V gene is TRBV16, the J gene TRBJ1-1; D uncertain. This sequence originates from a female donor with papillary thyroid cancer or a benign thyroid nodule (not recorded which). Some clones in this sample may be carry-over from other donors' samples. This CDR3 reads CASSQNTEAFF. CDR3 nucleotides: TGTGCCAGCAGCCAGAACACTGAAGCTTTCTTT.